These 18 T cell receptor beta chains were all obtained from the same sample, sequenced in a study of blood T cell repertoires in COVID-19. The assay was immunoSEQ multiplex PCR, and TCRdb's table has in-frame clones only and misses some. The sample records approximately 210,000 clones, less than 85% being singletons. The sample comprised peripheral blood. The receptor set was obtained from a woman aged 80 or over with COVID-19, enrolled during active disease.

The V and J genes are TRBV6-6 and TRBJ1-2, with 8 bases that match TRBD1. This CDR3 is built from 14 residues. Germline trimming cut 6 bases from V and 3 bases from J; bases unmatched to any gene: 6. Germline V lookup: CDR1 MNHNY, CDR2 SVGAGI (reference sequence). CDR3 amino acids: CASRLTGEDYGYTF. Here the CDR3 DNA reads TGTGCCAGCAGACTGACAGGGGAGGACTATGGCTACACCTTC.

This CDR3 is CASSPLSWGMVKDTEAFF. CDR3 DNA sequence: TGTGCCAGCTCACCACTGTCTTGGGGCATGGTGAAGGACACTGAAGCTTTCTTT. The rearrangement links TRBV18 to TRBJ1-1; tentative D call: TRBD1 (5 bases). The CDR3 runs 18 residues. Trimming took off 1 base at V and 3 bases at J, with 21 bases between the two ends. CDR1 is KGHSH and CDR2 is LQKENI in the germline V gene. Combining the CDR3 with reference TRBV18 and TRBJ1-1 gives the whole variable domain NAGVMQNPRHLVRRRGQEARLRCSPMKGHSHVYWYRQLPEEGLKFMVYLQKENIIDESGMPKERFSAEFPKEGPSILRIQQVVRGDSAAYFCASSPLSWGMVKDTEAFFGQGTRLTVV.

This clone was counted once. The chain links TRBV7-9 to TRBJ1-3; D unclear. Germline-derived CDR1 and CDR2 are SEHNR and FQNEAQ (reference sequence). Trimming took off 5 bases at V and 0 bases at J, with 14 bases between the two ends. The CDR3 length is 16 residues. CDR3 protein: CASSPRAGTSGNTIYF. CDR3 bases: TGTGCCAGCAGCCCCCGAGCGGGCACCTCTGGAAACACCATATATTTT.

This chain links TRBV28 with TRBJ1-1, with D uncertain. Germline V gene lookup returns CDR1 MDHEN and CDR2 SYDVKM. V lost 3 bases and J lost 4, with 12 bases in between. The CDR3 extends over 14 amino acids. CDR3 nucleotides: TGTGCCAGCAGTTTGAGGGTAAAAACCACTGAAGCTTTCTTT. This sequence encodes CASSLRVKTTEAFF.

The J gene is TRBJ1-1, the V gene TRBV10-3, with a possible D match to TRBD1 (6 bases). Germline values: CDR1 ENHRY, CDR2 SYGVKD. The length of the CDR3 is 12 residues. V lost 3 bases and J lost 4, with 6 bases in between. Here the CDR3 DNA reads TGTGCCATCAGTGAACAGGGCACTGAAGCTTTCTTT. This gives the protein CAISEQGTEAFF.

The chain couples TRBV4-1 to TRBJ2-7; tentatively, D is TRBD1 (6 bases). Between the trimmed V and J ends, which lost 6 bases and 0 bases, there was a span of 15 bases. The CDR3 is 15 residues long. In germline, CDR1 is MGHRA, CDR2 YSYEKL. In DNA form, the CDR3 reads TGCGCCAGCAGACCCGCCGGGACAAGCTCCTACGAGCAGTACTTC. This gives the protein CASRPAGTSSYEQYF.

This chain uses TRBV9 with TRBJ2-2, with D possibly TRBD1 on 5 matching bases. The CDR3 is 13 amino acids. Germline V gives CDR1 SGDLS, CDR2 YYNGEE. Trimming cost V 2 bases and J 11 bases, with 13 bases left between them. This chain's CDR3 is CASSVEARTELFF. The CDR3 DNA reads TGTGCCAGCAGCGTGGAAGCGAGGACAGAGCTGTTTTTT. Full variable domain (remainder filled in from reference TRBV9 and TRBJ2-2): DSGVTQTPKHLITATGQRVTLRCSPRSGDLSVYWYQQSLDQGLQFLIQYYNGEERAKGNILERFSAQQFPDLHSELNLSSLELGDSALYFCASSVEARTELFFGEGSRLTVL.

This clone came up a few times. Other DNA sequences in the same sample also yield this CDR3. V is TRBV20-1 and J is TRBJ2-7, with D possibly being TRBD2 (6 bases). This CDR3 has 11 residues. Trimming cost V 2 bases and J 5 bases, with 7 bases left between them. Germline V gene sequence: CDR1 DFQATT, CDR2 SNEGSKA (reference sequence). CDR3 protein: CSARSGHEQYF. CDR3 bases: TGCAGTGCTAGAAGCGGGCACGAGCAGTACTTC.

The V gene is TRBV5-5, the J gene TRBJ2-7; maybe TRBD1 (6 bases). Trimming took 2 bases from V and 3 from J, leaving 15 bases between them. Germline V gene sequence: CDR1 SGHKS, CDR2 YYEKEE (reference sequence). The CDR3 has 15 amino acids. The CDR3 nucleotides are TGTGCCAGCAGCTTAGACTGGACCAGGGGCTACGAGCAGTACTTC. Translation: CASSLDWTRGYEQYF.

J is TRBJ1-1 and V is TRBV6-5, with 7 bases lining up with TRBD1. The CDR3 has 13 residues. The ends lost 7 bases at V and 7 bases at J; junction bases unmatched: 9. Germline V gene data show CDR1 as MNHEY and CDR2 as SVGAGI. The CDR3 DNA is TGTGCCAGCATTTTGACAGGGATGGATGAAGCTTTCTTT. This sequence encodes CASILTGMDEAFF.

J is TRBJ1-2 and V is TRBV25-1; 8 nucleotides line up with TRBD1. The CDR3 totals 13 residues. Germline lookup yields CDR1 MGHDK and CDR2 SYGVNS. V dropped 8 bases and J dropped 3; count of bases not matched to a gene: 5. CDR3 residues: CASGGGQDYGYTF. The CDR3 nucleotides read TGTGCCAGCGGGGGGGGACAGGACTATGGCTACACCTTC.

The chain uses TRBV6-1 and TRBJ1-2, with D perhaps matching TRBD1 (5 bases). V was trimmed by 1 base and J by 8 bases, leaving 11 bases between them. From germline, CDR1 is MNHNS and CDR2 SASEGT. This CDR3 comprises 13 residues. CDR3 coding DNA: TGTGCCAGCAGTGAAGGGGGCAGGTGGGGCTACACCTTC. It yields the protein CASSEGGRWGYTF.

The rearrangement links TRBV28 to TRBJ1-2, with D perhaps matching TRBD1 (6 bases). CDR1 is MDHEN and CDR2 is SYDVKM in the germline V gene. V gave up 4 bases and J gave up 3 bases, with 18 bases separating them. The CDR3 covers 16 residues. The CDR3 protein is CASSSAGGPKDYGYTF. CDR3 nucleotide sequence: TGTGCCAGCAGTTCAGCGGGGGGCCCGAAGGACTATGGCTACACCTTC.

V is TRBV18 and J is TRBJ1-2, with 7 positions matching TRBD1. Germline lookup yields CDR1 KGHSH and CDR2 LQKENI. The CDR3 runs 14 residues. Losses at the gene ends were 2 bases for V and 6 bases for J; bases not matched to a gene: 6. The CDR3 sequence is CASSPIGQADGYTF. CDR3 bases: TGTGCCAGCTCACCAATTGGACAGGCGGATGGCTACACCTTC. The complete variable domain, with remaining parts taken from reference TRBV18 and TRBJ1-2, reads NAGVMQNPRHLVRRRGQEARLRCSPMKGHSHVYWYRQLPEEGLKFMVYLQKENIIDESGMPKERFSAEFPKEGPSILRIQQVVRGDSAAYFCASSPIGQADGYTFGSGTRLTVV.

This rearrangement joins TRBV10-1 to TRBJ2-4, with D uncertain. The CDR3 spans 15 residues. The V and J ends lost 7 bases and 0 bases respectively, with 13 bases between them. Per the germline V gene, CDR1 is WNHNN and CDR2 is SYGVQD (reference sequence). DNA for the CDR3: TGCGCCAGCATTTCAAAGAAACTAGCCAAAAACATTCAGTACTTC. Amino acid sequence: CASISKKLAKNIQYF.

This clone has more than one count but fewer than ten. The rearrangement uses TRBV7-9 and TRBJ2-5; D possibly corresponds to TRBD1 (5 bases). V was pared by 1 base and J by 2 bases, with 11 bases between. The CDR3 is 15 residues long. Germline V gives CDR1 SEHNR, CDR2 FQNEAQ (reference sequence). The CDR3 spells CASSLGQGYQETQYF. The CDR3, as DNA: TGTGCCAGCAGCTTAGGGCAGGGCTATCAAGAGACCCAGTACTTC. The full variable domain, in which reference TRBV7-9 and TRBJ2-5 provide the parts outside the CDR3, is DTGVSQNPRHKITKRGQNVTFRCDPISEHNRLYWYRQTLGQGPEFLTYFQNEAQLEKSRLLSDRFSAERPKGSFSTLEIQRTEQGDSAMYLCASSLGQGYQETQYFGPGTRLLVL.

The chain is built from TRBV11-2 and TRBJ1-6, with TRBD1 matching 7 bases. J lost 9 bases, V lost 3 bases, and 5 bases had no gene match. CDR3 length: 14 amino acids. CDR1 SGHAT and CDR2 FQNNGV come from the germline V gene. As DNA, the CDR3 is TGTGCCAGCAGCTTTGACAGGGTGGTTTCACCCCTCCACTTT. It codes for CASSFDRVVSPLHF.

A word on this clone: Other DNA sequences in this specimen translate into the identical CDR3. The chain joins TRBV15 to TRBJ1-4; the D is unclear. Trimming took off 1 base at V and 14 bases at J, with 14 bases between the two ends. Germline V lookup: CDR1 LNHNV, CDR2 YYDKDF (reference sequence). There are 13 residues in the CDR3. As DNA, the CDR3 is TGTGCCACCAGCAGAGCGACGGGCTCGGGGCTGTTTTTT. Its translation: CATSRATGSGLFF.